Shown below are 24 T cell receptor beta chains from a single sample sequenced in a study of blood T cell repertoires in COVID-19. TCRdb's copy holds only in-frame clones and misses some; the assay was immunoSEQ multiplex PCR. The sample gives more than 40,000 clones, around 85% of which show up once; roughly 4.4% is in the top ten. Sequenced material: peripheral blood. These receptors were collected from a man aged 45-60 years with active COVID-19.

CDR3 nucleotide sequence: TGCGCCAGCAGCTTGGAACTACTCGCGAACACCGGGGAGCTGTTTTTT. The encoded protein is CASSLELLANTGELFF. This rearrangement joins TRBV5-1 to TRBJ2-2; D uncertain. From germline, CDR1 is SGHRS and CDR2 YFSETQ. Deletions cut 0 bases from V and 0 bases from J, with 9 bases between. There are 16 residues in the CDR3.

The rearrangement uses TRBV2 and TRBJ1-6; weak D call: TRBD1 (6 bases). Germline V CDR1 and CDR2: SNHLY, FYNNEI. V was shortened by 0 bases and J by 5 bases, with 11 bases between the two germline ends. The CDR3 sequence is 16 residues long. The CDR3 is CASSEARTANNSPLHF. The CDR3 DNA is TGTGCCAGCAGTGAAGCACGGACAGCAAATAATTCACCCCTCCACTTT.

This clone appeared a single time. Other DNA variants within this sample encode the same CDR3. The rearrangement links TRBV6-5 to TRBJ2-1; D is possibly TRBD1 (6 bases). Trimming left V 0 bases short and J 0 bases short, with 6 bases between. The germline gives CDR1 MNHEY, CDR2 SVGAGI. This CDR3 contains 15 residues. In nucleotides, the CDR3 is TGTGCCAGCAGTTACTCGACAGGCTCCTACAATGAGCAGTTCTTC. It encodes CASSYSTGSYNEQFF.

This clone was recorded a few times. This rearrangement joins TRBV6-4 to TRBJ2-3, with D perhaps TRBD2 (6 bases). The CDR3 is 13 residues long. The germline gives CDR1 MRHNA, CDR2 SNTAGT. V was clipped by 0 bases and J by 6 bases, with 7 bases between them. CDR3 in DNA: TGTGCCAGCAGTGACTCTGGAGGGGATACGCAGTATTTT. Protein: CASSDSGGDTQYF.

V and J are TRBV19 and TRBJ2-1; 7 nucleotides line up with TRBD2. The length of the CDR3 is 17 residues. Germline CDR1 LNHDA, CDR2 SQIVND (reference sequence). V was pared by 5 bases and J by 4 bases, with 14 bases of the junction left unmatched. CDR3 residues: CASSPTPERGGYNEQFF. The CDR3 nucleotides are TGTGCCAGTAGTCCCACTCCTGAGCGGGGCGGTTACAATGAGCAGTTCTTC.

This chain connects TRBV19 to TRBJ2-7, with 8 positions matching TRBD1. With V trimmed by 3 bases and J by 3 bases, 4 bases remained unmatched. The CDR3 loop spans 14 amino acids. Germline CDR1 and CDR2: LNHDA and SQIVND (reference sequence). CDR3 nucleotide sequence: TGTGCCAGTAGTATCGATGACAGGGGCTACGAGCAGTACTTC. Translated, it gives CASSIDDRGYEQYF.

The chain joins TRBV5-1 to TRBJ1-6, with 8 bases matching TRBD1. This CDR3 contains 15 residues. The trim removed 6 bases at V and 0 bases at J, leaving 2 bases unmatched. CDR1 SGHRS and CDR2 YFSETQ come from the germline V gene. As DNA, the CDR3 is TGCGCCAGCACGGACAGGGTCTCCTATAATTCACCCCTCCACTTT. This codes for CASTDRVSYNSPLHF.

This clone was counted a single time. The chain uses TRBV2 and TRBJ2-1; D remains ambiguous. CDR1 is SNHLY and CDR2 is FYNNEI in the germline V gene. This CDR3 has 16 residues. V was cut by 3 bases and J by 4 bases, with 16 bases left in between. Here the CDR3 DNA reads TGTGCCAGCAGTGATTGGGCCAAATCTCCATACAATGAGCAGTTCTTC. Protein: CASSDWAKSPYNEQFF.

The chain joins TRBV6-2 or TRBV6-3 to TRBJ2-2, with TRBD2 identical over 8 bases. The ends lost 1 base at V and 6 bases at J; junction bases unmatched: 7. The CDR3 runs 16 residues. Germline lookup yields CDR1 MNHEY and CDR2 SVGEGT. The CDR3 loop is CASSYFAGGRAGELFF. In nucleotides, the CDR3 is TGTGCCAGCAGTTACTTTGCGGGGGGTCGCGCCGGGGAGCTGTTTTTT.

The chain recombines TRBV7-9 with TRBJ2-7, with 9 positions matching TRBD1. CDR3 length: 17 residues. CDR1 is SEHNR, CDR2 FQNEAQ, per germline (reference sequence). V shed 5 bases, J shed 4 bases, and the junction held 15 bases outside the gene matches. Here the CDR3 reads CASSARDRVRIGYEQYF. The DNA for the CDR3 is TGTGCCAGCAGCGCCCGGGACAGGGTTCGCATAGGTTACGAGCAGTACTTC.

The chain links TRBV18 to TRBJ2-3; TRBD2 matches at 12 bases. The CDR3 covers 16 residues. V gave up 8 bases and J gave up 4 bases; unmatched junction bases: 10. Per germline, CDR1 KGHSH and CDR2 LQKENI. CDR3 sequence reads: CASTQLAGGSADTQYF. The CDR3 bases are TGTGCCAGCACCCAACTAGCGGGGGGCTCGGCAGATACGCAGTATTTT.

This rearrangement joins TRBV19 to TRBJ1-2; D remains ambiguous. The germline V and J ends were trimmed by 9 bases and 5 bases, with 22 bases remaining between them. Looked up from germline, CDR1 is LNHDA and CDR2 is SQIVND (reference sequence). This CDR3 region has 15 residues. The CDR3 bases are TGTGCCAGCGTTTCTGGGAGCTTTGGTCGGTATGGCTACACCTTC. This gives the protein CASVSGSFGRYGYTF. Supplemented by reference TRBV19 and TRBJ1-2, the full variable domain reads DGGITQSPKYLFRKEGQNVTLSCEQNLNHDAMYWYRQDPGQGLRLIYYSQIVNDFQKGDIAEGYSVSREKKESFPLTVTSAQKNPTAFYLCASVSGSFGRYGYTFGSGTRLTVV.

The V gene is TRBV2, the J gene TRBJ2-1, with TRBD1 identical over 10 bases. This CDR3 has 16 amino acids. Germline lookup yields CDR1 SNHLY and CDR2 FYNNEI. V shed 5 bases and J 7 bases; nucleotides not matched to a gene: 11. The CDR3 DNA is TGTGCCAGCAGTTTTGACAGGGGGCAAGGGGGGAATGAGCAGTTCTTC. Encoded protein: CASSFDRGQGGNEQFF.

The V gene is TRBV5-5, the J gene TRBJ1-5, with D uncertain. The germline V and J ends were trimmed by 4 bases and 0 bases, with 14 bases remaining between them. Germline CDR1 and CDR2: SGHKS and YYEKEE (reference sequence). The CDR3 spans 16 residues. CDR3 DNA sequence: TGTGCCAGCAGCCCGAGGGTAAGCTATAGCAATCAGCCCCAGCATTTT. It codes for CASSPRVSYSNQPQHF. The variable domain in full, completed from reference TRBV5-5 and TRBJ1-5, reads DAGVTQSPTHLIKTRGQQVTLRCSPISGHKSVSWYQQVLGQGPQFIFQYYEKEERGRGNFPDRFSARQFPNYSSELNVNALLLGDSALYLCASSPRVSYSNQPQHFGDGTRLSIL.

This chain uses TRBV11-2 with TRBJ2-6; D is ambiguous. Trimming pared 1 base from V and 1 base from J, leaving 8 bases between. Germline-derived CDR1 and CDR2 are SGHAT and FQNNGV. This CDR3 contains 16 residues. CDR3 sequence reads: CASSLGPGSGANVLTF. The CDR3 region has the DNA TGTGCCAGCAGCTTAGGCCCCGGGTCTGGGGCCAACGTCCTGACTTTC.

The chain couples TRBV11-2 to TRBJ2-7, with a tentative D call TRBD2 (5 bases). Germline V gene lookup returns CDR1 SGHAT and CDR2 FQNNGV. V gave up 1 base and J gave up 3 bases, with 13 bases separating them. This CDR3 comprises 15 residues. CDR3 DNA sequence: TGTGCCAGCAGCTTAGTTTCACCGGGGAACTACGAGCAGTACTTC. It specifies CASSLVSPGNYEQYF.

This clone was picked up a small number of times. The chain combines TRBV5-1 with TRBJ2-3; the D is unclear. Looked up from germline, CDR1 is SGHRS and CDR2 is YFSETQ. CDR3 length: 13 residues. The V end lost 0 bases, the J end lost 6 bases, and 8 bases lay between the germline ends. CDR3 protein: CASSLGALDTQYF. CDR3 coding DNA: TGCGCCAGCAGCTTGGGGGCACTTGATACGCAGTATTTT.

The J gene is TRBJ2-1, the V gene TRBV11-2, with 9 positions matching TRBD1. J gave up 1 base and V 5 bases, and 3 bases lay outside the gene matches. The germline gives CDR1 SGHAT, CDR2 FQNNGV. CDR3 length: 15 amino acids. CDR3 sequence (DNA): TGTGCCAGCAGCGCCGGACAGGGGTCCTACAATGAGCAGTTCTTC. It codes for CASSAGQGSYNEQFF.

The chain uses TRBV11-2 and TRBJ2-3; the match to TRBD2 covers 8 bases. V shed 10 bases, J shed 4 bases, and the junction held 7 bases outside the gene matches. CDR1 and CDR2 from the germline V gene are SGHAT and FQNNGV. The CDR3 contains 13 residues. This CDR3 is CATVAGGADTQYF. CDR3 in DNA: TGTGCCACCGTCGCGGGGGGTGCAGATACGCAGTATTTT.

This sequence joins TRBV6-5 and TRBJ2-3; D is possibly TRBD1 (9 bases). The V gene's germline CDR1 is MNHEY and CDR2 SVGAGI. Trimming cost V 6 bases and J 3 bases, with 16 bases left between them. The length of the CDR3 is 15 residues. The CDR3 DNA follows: TGTGCCAGCAGACAGCGGGGGACAGGGACAGATACGCAGTATTTT. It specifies CASRQRGTGTDTQYF.

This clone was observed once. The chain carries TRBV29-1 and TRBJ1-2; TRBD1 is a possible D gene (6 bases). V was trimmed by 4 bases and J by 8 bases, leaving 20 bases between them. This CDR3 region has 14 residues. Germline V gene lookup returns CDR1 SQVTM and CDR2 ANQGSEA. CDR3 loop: CSVAFTGTSGGYTF. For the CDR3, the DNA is TGCAGCGTTGCTTTCACCGGGACATCTGGGGGCTACACCTTC.

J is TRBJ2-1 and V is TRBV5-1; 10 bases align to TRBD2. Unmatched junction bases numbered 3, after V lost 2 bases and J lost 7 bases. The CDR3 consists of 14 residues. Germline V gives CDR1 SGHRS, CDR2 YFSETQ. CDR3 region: CASSLAGGRNEQFF. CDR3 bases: TGCGCCAGCAGCTTAGCGGGGGGGCGGAATGAGCAGTTCTTC.

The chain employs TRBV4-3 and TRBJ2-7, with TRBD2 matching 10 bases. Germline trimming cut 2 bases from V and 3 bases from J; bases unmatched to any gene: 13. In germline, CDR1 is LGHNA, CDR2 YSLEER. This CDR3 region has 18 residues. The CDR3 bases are TGCGCCAGCAGCCAAAGAAGAAGCGGGGGGGCCAAGGACTACGAGCAGTACTTC. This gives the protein CASSQRRSGGAKDYEQYF.

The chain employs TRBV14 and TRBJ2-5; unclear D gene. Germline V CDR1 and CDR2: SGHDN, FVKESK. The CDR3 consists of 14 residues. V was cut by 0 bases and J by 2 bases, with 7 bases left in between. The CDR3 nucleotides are TGTGCCAGCAGCCAAGATGCGGTTCAAGAGACCCAGTACTTC. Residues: CASSQDAVQETQYF. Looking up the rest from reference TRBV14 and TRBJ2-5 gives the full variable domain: EAGVTQFPSHSVIEKGQTVTLRCDPISGHDNLYWYRRVMGKEIKFLLHFVKESKQDESGMPNNRFLAERTGGTYSTLKVQPAELEDSGVYFCASSQDAVQETQYFGPGTRLLVL.